Below, 17 T cell receptor beta chains from the same sample are listed, as sequenced in a study of cytomegalovirus exposure and HLA in healthy donors. Amplification used 60 Vbeta primers and 13 Jbeta primers. The method was immunoSEQ multiplex PCR; TCRdb's version includes in-frame clones alone and lacks a portion of them. The data show about 120,000 clones, with over 65% seen just once and approximately 3.5% held by the top ten. The sequenced material came from PBMCs. Receptor source: a woman aged 25 to 45 in good health and CMV-seropositive.

The CDR3 DNA is TGTGCCAGCAGCGATGACACACCACAGCAGTACTTC. Translation gives CASSDDTPQQYF. V usage is TRBV7-9 and J usage is TRBJ2-5; no firm D call. Germline CDR1 reads SEHNR; CDR2 reads FQNEAQ (reference sequence). The CDR3 length is 12 residues. Trimming cost V 5 bases and J 11 bases, with 15 bases left between them.

This chain uses TRBV5-6 with TRBJ2-7; TRBD2 is a possible D gene (6 bases). This CDR3 has 16 amino acids. Trimming took off 2 bases at V and 5 bases at J, with 20 bases between the two ends. Germline V CDR1 and CDR2: SGHDT, YYEEEE. The CDR3 region is CASSFGGHGEDNEQYF. CDR3 nucleotides: TGTGCCAGCAGCTTTGGGGGTCACGGGGAGGATAACGAGCAGTACTTC.

This chain connects TRBV6-5 to TRBJ1-1; weak D call: TRBD1 (6 bases). From germline, CDR1 is MNHEY and CDR2 SVGAGI. The V end was cut by 8 bases, the J end by 4 bases, with 17 bases between. This CDR3 has 14 amino acids. The CDR3 DNA reads TGTGCCAGCCGACGCGAGGGGGTGAGCACTGAAGCTTTCTTT. It codes for CASRREGVSTEAFF.

The rearrangement joins TRBV28 to TRBJ2-7, with TRBD1 matching over 7 bases. Germline values: CDR1 MDHEN, CDR2 SYDVKM. V was pared by 7 bases and J by 2 bases, with 8 bases of the junction left unmatched. The length of the CDR3 is 14 residues. CDR3 residues: CASKLRDRAYEQYF. CDR3 DNA: TGTGCCAGCAAACTCCGTGACAGGGCCTACGAGCAGTACTTC.

The CDR3 nucleotides read TGTGCCAGCAGCTTCCCCCGGACAGCGGCAAAGTACTTC. It encodes CASSFPRTAAKYF. This sequence joins TRBV11-2 and TRBJ2-4; D possibly corresponds to TRBD1 (6 bases). The germline V and J ends were trimmed by 3 bases and 14 bases, with 17 bases remaining between them. The germline V gene has CDR1 SGHAT and CDR2 FQNNGV. The CDR3 length is 13 residues.

The V call is TRBV5-8, the J call TRBJ1-6; D unclear. In germline, CDR1 is SGHTS, CDR2 YDEGEE. The germline V and J ends were trimmed by 7 bases and 5 bases, with 10 bases remaining between them. The CDR3 contains 13 residues. The CDR3 sequence: CASGFVDNSPLHF. DNA for the CDR3: TGTGCCAGCGGTTTTGTAGATAATTCACCCCTCCACTTT. The full variable domain, rest sourced from reference TRBV5-8 and TRBJ1-6, is EAGVTQSPTHLIKTRGQQATLRCSPISGHTSVYWYQQALGLGLQFLLWYDEGEERNRGNFPPRFSGRQFPNYSSELNVNALELEDSALYLCASGFVDNSPLHFGNGTRLTVT.

The count of this clone is one. The chain recombines TRBV19 with TRBJ2-3, with D perhaps TRBD2 (6 bases). The germline gives CDR1 LNHDA, CDR2 SQIVND (reference sequence). CDR3 length equals 14 residues. Trimming removed 3 bases at V and 5 bases at J, with 12 bases between. CDR3 nucleotide sequence: TGTGCCAGTAGTATGGGCGGGGTGGTAGATACGCAGTATTTT. Protein: CASSMGGVVDTQYF.

This clone was detected only a few times. V is TRBV30 and J is TRBJ1-5, with D perhaps matching TRBD1 (6 bases). Looked up from germline, CDR1 is GTSNPN and CDR2 is SVGIG (reference sequence). The CDR3 runs 15 residues. V was pared by 5 bases and J by 3 bases, with 17 bases between. CDR3 protein: CAWGARGGYNQPQHF. Here the CDR3 DNA reads TGTGCCTGGGGGGCCCGGGGGGGCTACAATCAGCCCCAGCATTTT.

This clone was observed a handful of times. This rearrangement joins TRBV7-2 to TRBJ1-2, with a weak D call TRBD1 (6 bases). Germline assignment: CDR1 SGHTA and CDR2 FQGNSA. The CDR3 is made up of 14 amino acids. V lost 5 bases, J lost 8 bases, and 18 bases lay in between. The chain's CDR3 is CASSRPRDIGGYTF. The CDR3 bases are TGTGCCAGCAGCAGACCCCGGGACATCGGGGGCTACACCTTC.

V is TRBV5-4 and J is TRBJ2-7; TRBD1 matches at 9 bases. V lost 1 base to trimming and J lost 3 bases; unmatched junction nucleotides: 5. CDR3 length equals 15 residues. Germline assignment: CDR1 SGHNT and CDR2 YYREEE (reference sequence). The CDR3 here is CASSLPGQGYYEQYF. Here the CDR3 DNA reads TGTGCCAGCAGCTTGCCGGGACAGGGATACTACGAGCAGTACTTC.

This clone occurred a few times. V gene TRBV7-8 combines with J gene TRBJ2-7, with 13 bases lining up with TRBD2. This CDR3 contains 15 residues. Germline V CDR1 and CDR2: SGHVS, FQNEAQ. The V and J ends lost 5 bases and 5 bases, in that order; junction bases with no gene match: 6. CDR3 DNA sequence: TGTGCCAGCAGCCCTTGGACTAGCGGGAGCGACGAGCAGTACTTC. Its translation: CASSPWTSGSDEQYF.

The gene calls are TRBV9 and TRBJ2-3, with 10 positions matching TRBD1. The germline V gene encodes CDR1 SGDLS and CDR2 YYNGEE. V shed 4 bases and J 0 bases; nucleotides not matched to a gene: 8. The CDR3 length is 17 residues. CDR3 in amino acids: CASSPGRTGGSTDTQYF. CDR3 DNA: TGTGCCAGCAGCCCAGGACGGACAGGGGGGAGCACAGATACGCAGTATTTT.

The J gene is TRBJ2-2, the V gene TRBV5-1; D gene unclear. The CDR3 is 15 residues long. Germline CDR1 reads SGHRS; CDR2 reads YFSETQ. The V end lost 9 bases, the J end lost 0 bases, and 15 bases lay between the germline ends. CDR3 loop: CATTLSEANTGELFF. The CDR3 DNA follows: TGCGCCACAACCTTGTCCGAGGCGAACACCGGGGAGCTGTTTTTT.

J is TRBJ1-3 and V is TRBV10-3, with a possible D match to TRBD1 (5 bases). This CDR3 is built from 15 residues. CDR1 ENHRY and CDR2 SYGVKD come from the germline V gene. V was cut by 1 base and J by 2 bases, with 9 bases left in between. The CDR3 bases are TGTGCCATCAGTGAGTTAGGGGTGGCTGGAAACACCATATATTTT. Its translation: CAISELGVAGNTIYF.

The DNA for the CDR3 is TGTGCCAGCAGCGTAGGTACGGAGACCTACAATGAGCAGTTCTTC. It specifies CASSVGTETYNEQFF. V usage is TRBV9 and J usage is TRBJ2-1; unclear D gene. Germline CDR1 is SGDLS and CDR2 is YYNGEE. The CDR3 has 15 residues. Trimming took off 0 bases at V and 2 bases at J, with 9 bases between the two ends.

This chain uses TRBV6-1 with TRBJ2-1; perhaps TRBD2 as D (5 bases). Per the germline V gene, CDR1 is MNHNS and CDR2 is SASEGT. V lost 1 base and J lost 8, with 12 bases in between. The CDR3 runs to 14 residues. Here the CDR3 DNA reads TGTGCCAGCAGTGAAGAGAGAGGACTTTATGAGCAGTTCTTC. This encodes CASSEERGLYEQFF.

V gene TRBV18 combines with J gene TRBJ1-1; TRBD1 agrees at 7 bases. CDR1 is KGHSH and CDR2 is LQKENI in the germline V gene. Trimming cost V 7 bases and J 1 base; bases outside gene matches: 9. The CDR3 covers 15 residues. The CDR3 protein is CASYPQGVKNTEAFF. The CDR3 DNA reads TGTGCCAGCTATCCCCAGGGGGTTAAGAACACTGAAGCTTTCTTT.